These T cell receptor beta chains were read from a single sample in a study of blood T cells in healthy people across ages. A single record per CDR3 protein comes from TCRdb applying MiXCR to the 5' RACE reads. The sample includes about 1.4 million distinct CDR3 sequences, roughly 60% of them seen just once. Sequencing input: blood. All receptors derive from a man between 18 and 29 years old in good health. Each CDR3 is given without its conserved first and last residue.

CDR3: ASSFAPEGGQPQH
J: TRBJ1-5
V: TRBV7-2

CDR3: ASRTGTGSEQY
J: TRBJ2-7
V: TRBV2

CDR3: SIERRPYEQY
J: TRBJ2-7
V: TRBV29-1

CDR3: ALSQGSGYNEQY
J: NA
V: TRBV30

CDR3: ASSPSWNTEAF
J: TRBJ1-1
V: TRBV7-9

CDR3: ACSLVPGAGDYEQY
J: TRBJ2-7
V: TRBV7-2

CDR3: ASSYVGQGANTQY
J: TRBJ2-3
V: TRBV6-6

CDR3: SVEDRRERGETQY
J: TRBJ2-5
V: TRBV29-1

CDR3: ASSQETGLSYEQY
J: TRBJ2-7
V: TRBV3-1

CDR3: SVALGLAAYEQY
J: TRBJ2-7
V: TRBV29-1

CDR3: SVWDRGNTEAF
J: TRBJ1-1
V: TRBV29-1

CDR3: ASSQGRGAAETQY
J: TRBJ2-5
V: TRBV4-1

CDR3: ASSPQVGGWADTQY
J: TRBJ2-3
V: TRBV4-2

CDR3: ASRDPNEKLF
J: TRBJ1-4
V: TRBV2

CDR3: ASSQTGTGVNEQF
J: TRBJ2-1
V: TRBV2

CDR3: ASRRSSYEQY
J: TRBJ2-7
V: TRBV12-3/TRBV12-4

CDR3: ASSLGAGPYGYT
J: TRBJ1-2
V: TRBV11-2

CDR3: ASSWSHNYGYT
J: TRBJ1-2
V: TRBV7-2

CDR3: ASSLVRGDTEAF
J: TRBJ1-1
V: TRBV5-1

CDR3: ASSQLGQKKTNYGYT
J: TRBJ1-2
V: TRBV4-1

CDR3: ASSLTRTLADEQY
J: NA
V: TRBV7-2

CDR3: SARDRVGAGQETQY
J: TRBJ2-5
V: TRBV20-1

CDR3: ASRLAGPVRPDTQY
J: TRBJ2-3
V: TRBV6-2/TRBV6-3

CDR3: ASSLANPAIQETQY
J: TRBJ2-5
V: TRBV7-6

CDR3: ASSSAVKALYGYT
J: TRBJ1-2
V: TRBV12-3/TRBV12-4

CDR3: SARPSYEQY
J: TRBJ2-7
V: TRBV20-1

CDR3: ASRAGTANLGTQY
J: TRBJ2-3
V: TRBV5-1

CDR3: SASPSLGQF
J: TRBJ2-1
V: TRBV20-1

CDR3: SARPVRGPVYEQY
J: TRBJ2-7
V: TRBV20-1

CDR3: ASSPTGDTQY
J: TRBJ2-3
V: TRBV4-1

CDR3: ASSLDPRASDYEQY
J: TRBJ2-7
V: TRBV5-1

CDR3: ASSQDPGVETQY
J: TRBJ2-5
V: TRBV4-1